These T cell receptor beta chains were read from a single sample in a study of blood T cells in healthy people across ages. TCRdb called the 5' RACE reads again in MiXCR, with one record for every CDR3 protein. The sample includes roughly 800,000 distinct CDR3 sequences, roughly 64% of them seen just once. The sample taken for sequencing was blood. These receptors were collected from a man aged 30-40 years in good health. CDR3s include the opening cysteine and the closing phenylalanine or tryptophan. Fields, in order: D gene, V gene, clone size, J gene, CDR3 protein, CDR3 DNA. The D gene is left open where the match is weak. The size field is filled for only some rows; it gives once, few, many or a size class.

TRBD1	TRBV2	NA	TRBJ1-2	CASSLLGQAGGYTF	TGTGCCAGCAGTCTATTAGGACAGGCTGGTGGCTACACCTTC
NA	TRBV24-1	few	TRBJ1-2	CATSDSYGYTF	TGTGCCACCAGTGATAGCTATGGCTACACCTTC
NA	TRBV20-1	few	TRBJ2-7	CSARGRELYEQYF	TGCAGTGCGCGGGGGCGGGAGCTCTACGAGCAGTACTTC
TRBD2	TRBV7-2	NA	TRBJ2-3	CASSIKRGGADTQYF	TGTGCCAGCAGCATAAAGCGGGGAGGGGCAGATACGCAGTATTTT
TRBD2	TRBV20-1	NA	TRBJ2-5	CSAAREIVYNEQYF	TGCAGTGCTGCGCGGGAGATCGTCTACAATGAGCAGTACTTC
TRBD2	TRBV25-1	few	TRBJ2-1	CASSESGGVRPEQFF	TGTGCCAGCAGTGAAAGCGGGGGGGTCCGACCCGAGCAGTTCTTC
NA	TRBV10-3	NA	TRBJ2-1	CAISTQGYNEQFF	TGTGCCATCTCGACCCAGGGGTACAATGAGCAGTTCTTC
TRBD2	TRBV7-9	NA	TRBJ2-7	CASSLSGGPHGGGLEQYF	TGTGCCAGCAGCTTGAGCGGGGGGCCGCATGGAGGAGGACTCGAGCAGTACTTC
NA	TRBV29-1	NA	TRBJ2-7	CSVGDTHYEQYF	TGCAGCGTTGGGGACACCCACTACGAGCAGTACTTC
NA	TRBV20-1	NA	TRBJ2-7	CSAADSYEQYF	TGCAGTGCCGCCGACAGCTACGAGCAGTACTTC
NA	TRBV20-1	NA	TRBJ2-6	CSARVLTTWGANVLTF	TGCAGTGCTAGAGTCCTGACTACGTGGGGGGCCAACGTCCTGACTTTC
NA	TRBV29-1	NA	TRBJ2-1	CSVVGRPVNEQFF	TGCAGCGTTGTAGGGCGGCCCGTCAATGAGCAGTTCTTC
TRBD1	TRBV5-6	NA	TRBJ1-4	CASSYDRGEQEKLFF	TGTGCCAGCAGCTATGACAGGGGAGAGCAGGAAAAACTGTTTTTT
NA	TRBV7-3	NA	TRBJ2-1	CASSLNPETYEQFF	TGTGCCAGCAGCTTAAATCCAGAAACCTATGAGCAGTTCTTC
NA	TRBV9	NA	TRBJ2-3	CASSVGSDTQYF	TGTGCCAGCAGCGTAGGTTCGGATACGCAGTATTTT
TRBD2	TRBV5-1	NA	TRBJ2-3	CASSGGRADTQYF	TGCGCCAGCAGCGGAGGGAGGGCAGATACGCAGTATTTT
NA	TRBV20-1	NA	TRBJ2-3	CSARVGGRVFTDTQYF	TGCAGTGCTAGAGTGGGGGGTCGGGTATTCACAGATACGCAGTATTTT
NA	TRBV20-1	NA	TRBJ2-3	CSAPGTGPDTQYF	TGCAGTGCCCCTGGCACAGGTCCAGATACGCAGTATTTT